A single sample gave rise to the 11 T cell receptor beta chains below, sequenced in a study of shared clonotypes between healthy human individuals. Clones were sequenced by immunoSEQ multiplex PCR, and TCRdb holds only the in-frame ones, with some missing. The repertoire has about 500,000 clones, approximately 77% of them found once; the top ten carry about 11%. Source material: PBMCs. These receptors originate from a woman in her 40s in good health. Some clones in this sample may be carry-over from other donors' samples.

The rearrangement joins TRBV4-3 to TRBJ2-3, with D perhaps matching TRBD1 or TRBD2 (5 bases each). The CDR3 runs 16 residues. Looked up from germline, CDR1 is LGHNA and CDR2 is YSLEER. V lost 4 bases to trimming and J lost 2 bases, with 16 bases between them. The CDR3 region has the DNA TGCGCCAGCAGCCCATCCCGGGACCCCAACACAGATACGCAGTATTTT. Protein sequence: CASSPSRDPNTDTQYF.

The chain recombines TRBV30 with TRBJ1-1, with TRBD1 matching 8 bases. Unmatched junction bases numbered 10, after V lost 1 base and J lost 6 bases. Germline CDR1 reads GTSNPN; CDR2 reads SVGIG (reference sequence). There are 15 residues in the CDR3. The CDR3 loop reads CAWSARRDRRPEAFF. The CDR3 DNA is TGTGCCTGGAGTGCACGGAGGGACAGGCGGCCTGAAGCTTTCTTT.

The table lists this clone with a few counts. A much larger clone sits a single nucleotide away, making a read error possible. Other DNA sequences in the sample encode the same CDR3. The chain uses TRBV5-5 and TRBJ2-7; D remains ambiguous. Germline V gene lookup returns CDR1 SGHKS and CDR2 YYEKEE (reference sequence). V lost 4 bases to trimming and J lost 5 bases, with 13 bases between them. This CDR3 is built from 13 residues. The CDR3 here is CASSAGRSDEQYF. CDR3 coding DNA: TGTGCCAGCAGCGCCGGACGGTCCGACGAGCAGTACTTC. Combining the CDR3 with reference TRBV5-5 and TRBJ2-7 gives the whole variable domain DAGVTQSPTHLIKTRGQQVTLRCSPISGHKSVSWYQQVLGQGPQFIFQYYEKEERGRGNFPDRFSARQFPNYSSELNVNALLLGDSALYLCASSAGRSDEQYFGPGTRLTVT.

CDR3 amino acids: CASSMRQGTGELFF. The CDR3 coding sequence is TGTGCCAGTAGTATGAGGCAGGGGACCGGGGAGCTGTTTTTT. The rearrangement uses TRBV19 and TRBJ2-2; a weak D match, TRBD1 (6 bases). V was cut by 3 bases and J by 5 bases, with 10 bases left in between. Germline values: CDR1 LNHDA, CDR2 SQIVND (reference sequence). The CDR3 extends over 14 amino acids.

This clone appeared a single time. The rearrangement joins TRBV18 to TRBJ2-1, with unresolved D. CDR3 size: 13 residues. Trimming stripped 5 bases from V and 6 bases from J, with 11 bases between. Germline values: CDR1 KGHSH, CDR2 LQKENI. This chain's CDR3 is CASSSLPANEQFF. The CDR3 DNA is TGTGCCAGCTCAAGTCTACCCGCCAATGAGCAGTTCTTC.

The chain recombines TRBV7-9 with TRBJ2-5; 7 bases match TRBD2. The V segment lost 3 bases and the J segment 3 bases; nucleotides outside the gene matches: 4. Germline-derived CDR1 and CDR2 are SEHNR and FQNEAQ (reference sequence). This CDR3 is built from 14 residues. The CDR3, as DNA: TGTGCCAGCAGCTTTGGACTAGGGGAAGAGACCCAGTACTTC. It yields the protein CASSFGLGEETQYF.

The genes are TRBV19 and TRBJ2-7; tentatively, D is TRBD1 or TRBD2 (6 bases each). The CDR3 is 13 amino acids. Per the germline V gene, CDR1 is LNHDA and CDR2 is SQIVND (reference sequence). V was cut by 0 bases and J by 6 bases, with 9 bases left in between. Written as DNA, the CDR3 is TGTGCCAGTAGTATAGACGAGGGGGGCGAGCAGTACTTC. This gives the protein CASSIDEGGEQYF.

The J gene is TRBJ1-5, the V gene TRBV28, with D possibly being TRBD1 (6 bases). This CDR3 comprises 12 residues. The V end lost 7 bases, the J end lost 8 bases, and 12 bases lay between the germline ends. Germline loops: CDR1 MDHEN, CDR2 SYDVKM. The CDR3 loop reads CASMGALKPQHF. The CDR3 nucleotides are TGTGCCAGCATGGGGGCGCTGAAGCCCCAGCATTTT.

The sample holds many counts of this clone. This sequence joins TRBV19 and TRBJ1-1; no reliable D call. V dropped 2 bases and J dropped 11 bases, with 15 bases sitting between them. Looked up from germline, CDR1 is LNHDA and CDR2 is SQIVND (reference sequence). The CDR3 length is 13 residues. This CDR3 is CASSIPLAGEAFF. The CDR3 DNA is TGTGCCAGTAGTATACCGCTAGCGGGTGAGGCTTTCTTT.

This clone occurred a few times. This sample includes further DNA sequences coding for the same CDR3. The chain employs TRBV9 and TRBJ2-1, with TRBD1 matching 7 bases. The CDR3 contains 15 residues. The V gene end was trimmed by 0 bases and the J gene end by 6 bases; junction bases not matched to a gene: 6. Germline CDR1 reads SGDLS; CDR2 reads YYNGEE. This CDR3 reads CASSVEGARGNEQFF. The CDR3, as DNA: TGTGCCAGCAGCGTAGAGGGGGCACGTGGCAATGAGCAGTTCTTC.

The chain recombines TRBV9 with TRBJ2-1, with D unresolved. CDR3 length: 16 amino acids. CDR1 and CDR2 (germline): SGDLS, YYNGEE. V lost 0 bases, J lost 8 bases, and 18 bases lay in between. The CDR3 sequence: CASSVGSDLVNHEQFF. The CDR3 DNA is TGTGCCAGCAGCGTAGGGAGTGATCTAGTCAACCATGAGCAGTTCTTC.